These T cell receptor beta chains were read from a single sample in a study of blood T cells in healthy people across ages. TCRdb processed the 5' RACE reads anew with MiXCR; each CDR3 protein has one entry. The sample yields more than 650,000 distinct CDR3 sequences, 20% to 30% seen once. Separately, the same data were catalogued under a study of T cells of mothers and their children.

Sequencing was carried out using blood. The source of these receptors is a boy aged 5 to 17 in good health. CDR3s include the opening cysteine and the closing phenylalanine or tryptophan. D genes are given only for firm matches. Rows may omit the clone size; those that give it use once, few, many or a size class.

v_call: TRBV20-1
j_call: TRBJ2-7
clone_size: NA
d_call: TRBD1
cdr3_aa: CSARDKDRGLSYEQYF
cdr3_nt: TGCAGTGCTAGAGATAAGGACAGGGGTCTATCCTACGAGCAGTACTTC

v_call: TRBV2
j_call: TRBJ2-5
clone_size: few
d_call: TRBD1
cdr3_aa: CASRDRVGTQYF
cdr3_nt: TGTGCCAGCAGGGACAGGGTTGGGACCCAGTACTTC

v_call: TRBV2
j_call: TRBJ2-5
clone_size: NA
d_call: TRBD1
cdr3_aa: CASSDRTGRETQYF
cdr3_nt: TGTGCCAGCAGTGATCGGACAGGAAGGGAGACCCAGTACTTC

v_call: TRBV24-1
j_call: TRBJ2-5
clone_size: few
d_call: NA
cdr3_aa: CATSDSTSHETQYF
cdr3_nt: TGTGCCACCAGTGATTCAACTAGCCATGAGACCCAGTACTTC

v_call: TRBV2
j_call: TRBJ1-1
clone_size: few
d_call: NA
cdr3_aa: CASSEQGSSATEAFF
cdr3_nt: TGTGCCAGCAGTGAGCAGGGCTCTTCCGCCACTGAAGCTTTCTTT

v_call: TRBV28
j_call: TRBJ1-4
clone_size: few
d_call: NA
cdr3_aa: CASSLSSGGNEKLFF
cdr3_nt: TGTGCCAGCAGTTTATCTTCCGGGGGTAATGAAAAACTGTTTTTT

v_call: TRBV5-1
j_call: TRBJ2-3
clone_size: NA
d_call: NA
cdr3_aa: CASSWGSDPNTQYF
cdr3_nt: TGCGCCAGCAGCTGGGGGTCGGACCCTAATACGCAGTATTTT

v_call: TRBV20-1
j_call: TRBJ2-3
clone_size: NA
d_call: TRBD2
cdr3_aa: CSALFLAGADTQYF
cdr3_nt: TGCAGTGCTCTGTTCCTAGCGGGGGCTGATACGCAGTATTTT

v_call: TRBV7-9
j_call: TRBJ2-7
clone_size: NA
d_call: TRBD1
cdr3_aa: CASSPGTGGASEQYF
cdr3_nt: TGTGCCAGCAGCCCCGGGACAGGGGGCGCTTCCGAGCAGTACTTC

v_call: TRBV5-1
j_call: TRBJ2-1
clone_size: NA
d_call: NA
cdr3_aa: CASSWPGVPFYNEQFF
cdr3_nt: TGCGCCAGCAGCTGGCCCGGGGTACCCTTCTACAATGAGCAGTTCTTC

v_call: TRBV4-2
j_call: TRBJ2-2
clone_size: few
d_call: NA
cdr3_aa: CASSFFGADTGELFF
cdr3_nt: TGTGCCAGCAGCTTCTTTGGGGCTGACACCGGGGAGCTGTTTTTT

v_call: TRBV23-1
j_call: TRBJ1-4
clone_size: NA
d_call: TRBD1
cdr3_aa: CASSQQWTGATNEKLFF
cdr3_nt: TGCGCCAGCAGTCAACAATGGACAGGGGCAACTAATGAAAAACTGTTTTTT

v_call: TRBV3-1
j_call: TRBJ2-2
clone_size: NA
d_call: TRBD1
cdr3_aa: CASSQVGRGQIGELFF
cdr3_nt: TGTGCCAGCAGCCAAGTTGGCAGGGGGCAGATCGGGGAGCTGTTTTTT

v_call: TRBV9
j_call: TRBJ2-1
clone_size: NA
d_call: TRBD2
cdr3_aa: CASSVDSGGIEQFF
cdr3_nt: TGTGCCAGCAGCGTGGATAGCGGGGGTATTGAGCAGTTCTTC

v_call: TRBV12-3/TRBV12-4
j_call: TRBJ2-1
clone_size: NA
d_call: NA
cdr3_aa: CASSSTRKGNNEQFF
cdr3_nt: TGTGCCAGCAGTTCCACGAGGAAGGGAAACAATGAGCAGTTCTTC

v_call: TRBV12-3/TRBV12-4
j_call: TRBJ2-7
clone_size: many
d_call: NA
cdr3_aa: CASTQSSYEQYF
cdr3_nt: TGTGCCAGCACCCAGAGCTCCTACGAGCAGTACTTC

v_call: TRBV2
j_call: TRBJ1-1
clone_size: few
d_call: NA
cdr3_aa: CASNRDGQEAFF
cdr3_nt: TGTGCCAGCAACAGGGACGGGCAGGAGGCTTTCTTT

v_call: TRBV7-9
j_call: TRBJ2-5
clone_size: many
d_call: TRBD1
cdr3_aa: CASSFDRAETQYF
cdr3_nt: TGTGCCAGCAGCTTCGACAGGGCTGAGACCCAGTACTTC

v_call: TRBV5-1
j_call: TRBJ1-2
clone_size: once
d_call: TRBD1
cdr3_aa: CASSLEGQLYTF
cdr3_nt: TGCGCCAGCAGCTTGGAGGGACAGCTCTACACCTTC

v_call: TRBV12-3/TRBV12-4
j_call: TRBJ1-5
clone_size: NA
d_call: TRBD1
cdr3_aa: CASSLGGQGVDLNQPQHF
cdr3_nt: TGTGCCAGCAGTTTAGGGGGACAGGGGGTGGACTTGAATCAGCCCCAGCATTTT

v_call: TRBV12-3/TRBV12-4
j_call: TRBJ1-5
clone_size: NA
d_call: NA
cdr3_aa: CASRARGHQPQHF
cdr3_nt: TGTGCCAGCAGGGCACGGGGCCATCAGCCCCAGCATTTT

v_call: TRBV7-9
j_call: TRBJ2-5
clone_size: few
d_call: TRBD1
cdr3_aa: CASSSGQGVGETQYF
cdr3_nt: TGTGCCAGCAGCTCCGGTCAGGGGGTTGGTGAGACCCAGTACTTC

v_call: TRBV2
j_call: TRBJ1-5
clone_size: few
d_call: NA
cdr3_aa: CASTGLGQPQHF
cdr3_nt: TGTGCCAGCACAGGCTTGGGGCAGCCCCAGCATTTT

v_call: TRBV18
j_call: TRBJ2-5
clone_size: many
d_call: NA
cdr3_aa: CASSSFGGRETQYF
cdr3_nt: TGTGCCAGCTCATCTTTCGGGGGAAGAGAGACCCAGTACTTC

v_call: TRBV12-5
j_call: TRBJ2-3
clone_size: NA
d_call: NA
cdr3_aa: CASGLSQGLVDTQYF
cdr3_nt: TGTGCTAGTGGTTTGTCCCAGGGACTGGTGGATACGCAGTATTTT

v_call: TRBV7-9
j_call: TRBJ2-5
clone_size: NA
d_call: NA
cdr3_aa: CASSLSLGTPLYF
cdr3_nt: TGTGCCAGCAGCCTATCCCTCGGGACTCCGTTGTACTTC

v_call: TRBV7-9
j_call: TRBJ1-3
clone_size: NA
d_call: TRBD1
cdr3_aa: CASSEGQGGDTIYF
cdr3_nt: TGTGCCAGCAGCGAGGGACAGGGAGGGGACACCATATATTTT

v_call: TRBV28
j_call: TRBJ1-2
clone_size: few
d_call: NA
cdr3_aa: CASSLSQTNYGYTF
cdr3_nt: TGTGCCAGCAGTTTATCTCAGACTAACTATGGCTACACCTTC

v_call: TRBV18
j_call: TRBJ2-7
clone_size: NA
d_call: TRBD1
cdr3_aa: CASSTRGSSYEQYF
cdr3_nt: TGTGCCAGCTCAACCAGGGGGTCCTCCTACGAGCAGTACTTC